This TCR beta chain comes out of a study of vaccination effects on CD4 cells after COVID-19 (dated by TCRdb to between 2021 and 2024). For the study in its entirety: Post-vaccine samples across the study were collected a median of 72 days after the second dose, with a range of 14 to 241. In both COVID-19 convalescent patients and infection-naive vaccine recipients, the study compared SARS-CoV-2 spike-specific CD4+ TCR repertoires from before mRNA vaccination with those from after it. A total of 10 COVID-19 convalescent patients and 4 SARS-CoV-2-naive healthy vaccine recipients were included in the full study. Cultures from other donors in the study were sequenced using the Oncomine TCR Beta short-read assay on an Illumina iSeq 100.

Study-wide findings and limitations: Only a small number of convalescent patients were included, and no early post-infection timepoints were available, which limited the study. At late post-vaccination timepoints, both infection-induced and vaccine-induced clones showed marked clonal contraction, consistent with waning T cell responses. In healthy vaccine recipients, vaccine-induced clones were almost all SARS-CoV-2 mono-reactive, with only 1 of 255 cross-reactive with common cold coronaviruses.

In the ViraFEST assay, PBMC were stimulated with viral peptide pools, and antigen-specific CD4+ T cell clonotypes were then identified by expansion using TCR sequencing. After about 10 days of culture, CD4+ T cells were isolated with the EasySep CD4+ T cell isolation kit. Each participant got two doses of an mRNA SARS-CoV-2 vaccine, either BNT162b2 or mRNA-1273. Healthy vaccine recipients had no prior SARS-CoV-2 infection, confirmed by negative nucleocapsid antibodies before and after vaccination. Around 2.1 million PBMC per well were cultured with 9 to 10 ug/ml peptides in IMDM containing approximately 4.7% human AB serum, about 9 IU/ml IL-2 and gentamicin. On days 3 and 7, half of the culture medium was replaced with fresh IL-2-containing medium. Unless noted otherwise, every peptide stimulation condition was cultured in triplicate wells. Using Ficoll-Paque Plus gradient centrifugation, PBMC were separated from whole blood and then either used fresh or cryopreserved at -140C. Overlapping peptide pools spanned the spike proteins of SARS-CoV-2 and the common cold coronaviruses HCoV-NL63, HCoV-OC43 and HCoV-229E. The QIAamp micro DNA kit was used to extract genomic DNA from the cultured CD4+ T cells.

About this clone: This clone's antigen is unknown. Base qualities were left out, and no much larger clone turns up one base away.

The library was obtained by the immunoSEQ multiplex PCR assay. DNA from the CD4+ T cells that had been cultured and isolated underwent TCR beta CDR3 sequencing. Turning to the authors' computational methods: Non-productive TCR sequences were removed and reads were trimmed to the CDR3 region, keeping CDR3s of at least 7 amino acids. The MANAFEST web app was used to pick out antigen-specific clonotypes by comparing their expansion in peptide wells with that in reference cultures. For clones to be considered positive, expansion at FDR<0.05 versus reference and all other wells, an odds ratio above 5, and a frequency above 0.1% in two replicate wells were required. Cross-reactive clonotypes were defined as significantly expanded in SARS-CoV-2 spike wells and in at least one common cold coronavirus spike condition. Levenshtein distance calculated with the stringdist R package was used to assess CDR3 similarity, and unrooted trees were constructed with ape in R 3.6.1. TCRdb mirrors the immuneACCESS table, restricted to in-frame sequences. Some clones are absent from its copies; in checked studies, under half trace to an unresolved V gene, and the reason for the others is unknown. V, J and clone size were drawn from that table, and D and trimming were deduced from the DNA. Present in this sample are about 72,000 clones, about 86% of which were seen just once. 0.95% to 1.5% of the sample goes to the ten largest clones.

Sequencing was performed on CD4+ T cells from PBMCs cultured with HCoV-229E spike peptides, taken after COVID-19 vaccination. According to the study, the label for this sample's cell subset or site signals: HCoV-229E spike overlapping peptide pool stimulation. This TCR came from a human donor who received a COVID-19 vaccine.

The CDR3 region: CASSLYAGGETQYF. In nucleotides, the sequence is TGTGCCAGCAGCTTATATGCGGGGGGGGAGACCCAGTACTTC. This sequence uses TRBV7-8 and TRBJ2-5, with 9 bases in between that match TRBD2. Counted from cysteine to phenylalanine, this CDR3 has 14 amino acids. Only the CDR3 portion is preserved as DNA: 42 bases, with reading frame beginning at the first base. The germline V gene encodes CDR1 SGHVS and CDR2 FQNEAQ. V is pruned by 2 bases and J by 5 bases, leaving 3 bases of the junction without a gene match.